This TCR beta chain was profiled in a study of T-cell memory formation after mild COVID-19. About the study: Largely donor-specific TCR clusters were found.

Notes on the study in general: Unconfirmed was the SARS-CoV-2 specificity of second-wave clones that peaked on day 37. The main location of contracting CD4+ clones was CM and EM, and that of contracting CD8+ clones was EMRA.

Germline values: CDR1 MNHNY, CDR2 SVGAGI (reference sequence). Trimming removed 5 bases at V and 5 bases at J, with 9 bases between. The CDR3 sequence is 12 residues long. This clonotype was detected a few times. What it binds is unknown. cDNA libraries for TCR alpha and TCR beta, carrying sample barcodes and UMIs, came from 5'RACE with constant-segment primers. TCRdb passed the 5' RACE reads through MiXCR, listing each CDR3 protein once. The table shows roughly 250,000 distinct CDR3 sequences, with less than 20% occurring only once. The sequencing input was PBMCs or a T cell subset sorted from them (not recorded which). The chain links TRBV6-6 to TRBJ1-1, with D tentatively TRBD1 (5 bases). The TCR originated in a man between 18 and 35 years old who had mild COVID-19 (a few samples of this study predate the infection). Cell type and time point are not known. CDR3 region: CASSPGGTEAFF. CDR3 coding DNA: TGTGCCAGCAGTCCCGGGGGGACTGAAGCTTTCTTT.